This TCR beta chain was recorded in a study of cytomegalovirus exposure and HLA in healthy donors (dated by TCRdb to 2015 to 2018). Turning to the overall study: An earlier analysis of about 530 of the donors reported around 280 Gb of sequence data and around 100 million unique TCR beta sequences obtained from 180 million or so T cells. An early release covering over 500 HLA-typed donors comprised around 300 gigabases of sequencing data and approximately 80 million unique TCR sequences. The genetic ancestry cluster associated with self-reported Caucasian donors included 81% of the 350 to 500 genotyped donors. The aim of the study was to test whether cataloging public T cell receptors could identify signatures of past pathogen exposure. The T cell repertoires of some 700 subjects were profiled by immunosequencing and related to cytomegalovirus serostatus. Besides the first cohort of roughly 640 subjects, a separate validation cohort made up of roughly 120 different subjects was used. High-throughput TCR immunosequencing, statistical association of individual TCRs with disease status, and machine learning were combined to predict cytomegalovirus infection status. In a later analysis, previously published TCR beta repertoires from some 640 donors were re-analyzed and high-resolution HLA genotyping was added so that TCR occurrence patterns could be studied. Rather than drawing on any new phenotypic data, the later analysis identified candidate immune exposures from TCR beta sequences and the way those sequences occurred across donors. An earlier analysis of 587 of the donors applied high-throughput TCR beta sequencing to assess whether each TCR beta V gene segment acted as functional or pseudogenic. Donor age, sex, ethnicity and CMV serostatus were compiled alongside the repertoire data. A later genetic analysis took genome-wide SNP genotypes for about three fifths of the 666 donors and used that subset as a discovery cohort. All discovery cohort repertoires had been generated using a single sequencing platform. HLA typing covered class I and class II loci at four-digit resolution. Typing coverage varied by locus: about 620-630 donors for A, B, C, DRB1 and DQB1; 500 to 550 for DQA1; more than 600 for DPA1; fewer than 480 for DPB1. Four to six DR-DQ haplotypes were handled as single units for association and clustering, since linkage in the cohort was strong. Among some 400 genotyped donors of the cohort, an average of about 220,000 unique TCR beta nucleotide sequences was sequenced per donor, of which roughly 18% were non-productive. Overall study outcomes, separate from this receptor: Linkage disequilibrium might explain the correlated functional status among segregating V segments, but an unknown experimental factor could not be excluded. In a later analysis, most CMV-associated TCR beta chains were found to appear HLA-restricted, with HLA associations seemingly driven largely by CMV exposure. In a later genetic analysis, fewer N-insertions in productive TCRs were reported among donors in an Asian-associated ancestry cluster than the approximately 710-donor mean. Assigning TCR associations to individual alleles was difficult when HLA alleles, especially DR and DQ, strongly co-occurred. Presence/absence analyses assumed roughly uniform sequencing depth across donors, an assumption that may not hold. The sequencing pipeline was judged likely to have produced a cluster of highly shared sequence variants as a technical artifact. In a later genetic analysis, a missense DCLRE1C variant was associated with V-gene and J-gene trimming of TCR beta chains, and the association was replicated in an independent cohort. The authors suggested that the approach could potentially be extended to other disease states and immunological phenotypes. An earlier analysis of approximately 600 of the donors showed that most TCR beta V segments appeared in productive rearrangements either about 87% or about 30% of the time, which broadly matched IMGT annotations. A later analysis associated 15,000 or so TCR beta sequences with specific HLA alleles at a false discovery rate of 0.05. Most TCR sequences were observed very rarely across donors, whereas some public TCRs were present in many individuals. Cytomegalovirus status was reported to be diagnosed by the classifier with high specificity and sensitivity in both the original and validation cohorts. The study gave a list of some 150 TCR beta chains associated with cytomegalovirus. In this cohort, only TCR beta chains were sequenced, and detectable features were limited by the absence of alpha or paired-chain data. A further reported finding was that TCR beta sequences accurately predicted the HLA-A and HLA-B alleles for most subjects in the first cohort. In a later analysis, the rate of TCR association differed among HLA loci, with DRB1 alleles having the most associated TCRs and HLA-C alleles having the fewest. The earlier analysis of 587 of the donors excluded 15 to 20 rarely observed V segments, including chromosome 9 orphons, because counts were too low. In a later analysis, HLA-associated TCR beta chains were found to be more clonally expanded and to have lower generation probabilities than equally common non-associated chains. Because HLA typing was missing for some donors at each locus, association tests included only the typed subset. The only immune exposure information available for the cohort was CMV serostatus. Three of the identified cytomegalovirus-associated TCR beta chains were confirmed in vitro to be specific for cytomegalovirus antigens. In a later analysis, several top co-occurrence clusters were reported to appear linked to parvovirus B19, influenza, CMV and Epstein-Barr virus.

In total, approximately 690 healthy bone marrow donors made up the cohort. At the time of sampling, every cohort member was nominally healthy, though immune exposures that went unrecorded were likely present. The donor tested CMV seronegative, placing the donor among the roughly 350 seronegative members of the cohort. A peripheral blood sample was collected from each donor, and TCR beta sequencing was performed on peripheral blood mononuclear cells. Genomic DNA extraction from the blood cell samples was performed with the Qiagen DNeasy Blood Extraction Kit. Preparation of the library involved the immunoSEQ multiplex PCR assay. A mixture of 60 forward primers for TCR Vbeta segments and 13 reverse primers for TCR Jbeta segments was used in the multiplex PCR. The CDR3 region of rearranged TCR beta genes was amplified from genomic DNA with a multiplex PCR assay. The amplified TCR beta libraries were sequenced on the Illumina HiSeq System as 87-base-pair reads. Turning to the authors' computational methods: A later analysis tallied some 79 million unique TCR beta chains across the 650 to 750 repertoires, and approximately 11 million of those chains were shared by two or more donors. Raw reads were error-corrected and collapsed into unique sequences by a nearest-neighbor algorithm in which closely related sequences were merged to remove PCR and sequencing errors. V, D and J gene segments were assigned by aligning CDR3 sequences to IMGT reference sequences. For a sequence to be retained, a match of at least six nucleotides to both a V gene segment and a J gene segment was required. Rearrangements were called productive when the CDR3 lacked stop codons and stayed in frame with V and J; all others were non-productive. CDR3 was defined by IMGT convention, running from the second conserved V-encoded cysteine to the conserved J-encoded phenylalanine. The earlier analysis of a few hundred of the donors excluded sequences that lacked an unambiguous match to a single V gene segment. An earlier analysis of roughly 590 of the donors called V segments functional above 56.7% productive rearrangements and segregating when the between-donor standard deviation exceeded 5%. To diagnose cytomegalovirus status from the catalog of TCR beta chain sequences, a statistical classification framework was built. A later analysis assigned V and J genes by comparing TCR nucleotide sequences with IMGT/GENE-DB human TR gene sequences. A later analysis assigned CDR3 sequences and most-parsimonious VDJ recombination scenarios with the TCRdist pipeline. A later analysis defined each TCR beta chain by its CDR3 amino acid sequence plus V-gene family, and excluded reads lacking a unique V-gene family. In a later analysis, fewer than 650 highly shared, low-generation-probability nucleotide sequences were removed to address suspected cross-contamination and a sequencing artifact. For each public chain, a later analysis derived a clonal expansion index from normalized ranks of inferred template counts within each repertoire. A later analysis computed generation probabilities with a VDJ recombination model fitted to out-of-frame rearrangements, and checked the results against IGoR. Hypergeometric tests were used in a later analysis to score TCR-TCR, TCR-HLA and TCR-CMV co-occurrence, with a repertoire-size bias correction applied to the TCR pairs. False discovery rates were estimated in a later analysis by permuting HLA or CMV assignments 20 times. In a later analysis, co-occurring TCRs were grouped with DBSCAN, and TCRdist sequence similarity was added when clustering was performed within HLA-allele-positive subsets. For co-occurrence clustering, repertoires with fewer than 30,000 or more than 120,000 public chains were excluded, along with about five repertoires with anomalous nucleotide sharing. Sourced from immuneACCESS, this table was stored by TCRdb with only in-frame sequences that have V and J called. A share of the clones is absent; for the studies checked, an unresolved V gene accounts for under half, and the remainder has no known explanation. Clonal size and the V and J genes are those of that table, whereas D and trimming came from the DNA. The sample table records 33,000 or so clones; 85% to 95% of these occur just once. 2% to 3% of the sample is taken by the ten largest.

Concerning this clone: The antigen it recognizes is unknown. Per-base qualities were not stored, and no clone one base away is much larger.

The sequenced sample was PBMCs. The sequence came from a woman aged 18-29 years in good health and CMV-seronegative.

The CDR3 here reads CASSRDRGRSQETQYF. The sequence in DNA is TGTGCCAGCAGCCGTGACAGGGGGAGGTCCCAAGAGACCCAGTACTTC. The sequence links TRBV28 to TRBJ2-5; 9 nucleotides in the junction match TRBD1. The germline V gene sets CDR1 to MDHEN and CDR2 to SYDVKM. After removal of 6 bases from V and 1 base from J, the junction retains 9 bases not matched to a gene. There are 16 amino acids in the CDR3, from cysteine to phenylalanine inclusive. The retained sequence is limited to the CDR3, 48 bases, with the frame set at the first base.